This T cell receptor (beta chain) was captured by sequencing in a study of regulatory T cells in long-lasting Graves disease. Broader study findings: There was favoring of TRBV28, TRBJ1-2 and TRBJ2-5 in persistent disease. New patients shared some 890 public clonotypes, fewer than the 2,500 to 3,000 shared by persistent patients.

Time point indicated: newly diagnosed GD, antithyroid drugs for less than 3 months. TCR sequences were obtained from RNA taken from PBMCs. Construction of TCR beta libraries relied on iRepertoire HTBI primers and on Arm-PCR targeting CDR3 regions. TCRdb reprocessed the multiplex PCR reads via MiXCR and lists one record per CDR3 protein. The table has about 430,000 distinct CDR3 sequences, about 15% seen once. The CDR3 is made up of 15 amino acids. Germline V gives CDR1 DFQATT, CDR2 SNEGSKA (reference sequence). Points on this clonotype: Its specificity is not known.

The sample was also reused in another study, on T cells in Graves' hyperthyroidism and ophthalmopathy. That study reports: The majority of expanded thyroid clonotypes above 0.001 also appeared in blood.

The chain recombines TRBV20-1 with TRBJ2-7; 10 bases line up with TRBD2. This clonotype was obtained from a middle-aged woman with Graves disease. The sample here was peripheral blood mononuclear cells (PBMCs), taken at new diagnosis, from a patient treated with antithyroid drugs. The CDR3 loop reads CSPPPRTSGFYEQYF. CDR3 coding DNA: TGCAGCCCCCCCCCGAGGACTAGCGGCTTCTACGAGCAGTACTTC.